This is a list of T cell receptor beta chains from one sample in a study of T cell repertoires in cytomegalovirus infection. TCRdb analysed the reads with MiXCR anew, one entry per CDR3 protein. The table has over 150,000 distinct CDR3 sequences, approximately 15% seen once. Material: PBMCs. The source is a human donor in good health (CMV status not recorded). Some clones in this sample may be carry-over from other donors' samples. CDR3s include the opening cysteine and the closing phenylalanine or tryptophan. Fields, in order: V gene, D gene, J gene, clone size, CDR3 DNA, CDR3 protein. A D gene is named only where the DNA matches it firmly. The listing skips clone size in some rows; elsewhere it reads once, few, many or a size class.

TRBV7-2,NA,TRBJ1-3,many,TGTGCCAGCAGCTTATATCAGGGAGGTGGAAACACCATATATTTT,CASSLYQGGGNTIYF
TRBV20-1,NA,TRBJ1-5,NA,TGCAGTGCTAGTGGAGCTGCTAATCAGCCCCAGCATTTT,CSASGAANQPQHF
TRBV18,NA,TRBJ2-3,NA,TGTGCCAGCTCACGGGTTCTAGATACGCAGTATTTT,CASSRVLDTQYF
TRBV4-1,NA,TRBJ2-3,NA,TGCGCCAGCAGCCAACAGGAGGGAATTCCAGATACGCAGTATTTT,CASSQQEGIPDTQYF
TRBV15,NA,TRBJ2-5,few,TGTGCCACCAGCAGAGATGAAGGATTCCTCCAAGAGACCCAGTACTTC,CATSRDEGFLQETQYF
TRBV7-6,NA,TRBJ2-6,NA,TGTGCCAGCAGCTTAAAAACCCTGGGACGGCACTCTGGGGCCAACGTCCTGACTTTC,CASSLKTLGRHSGANVLTF
TRBV10-1,NA,TRBJ2-1,NA,TGCGCCAGCAGTGAAAGGCGGAATGAGCAGTTCTTC,CASSERRNEQFF
TRBV5-6,NA,TRBJ1-1,NA,TGTGCCAGCAGCTCGGCTTGGAGGAACACTGAAGCTTTCTTT,CASSSAWRNTEAFF
TRBV5-5,NA,TRBJ2-1,NA,TGTGCCAGCAGCTCCCGGGGGCTCGGACTCTACAATGAGCAGTTCTTC,CASSSRGLGLYNEQFF
TRBV27,NA,TRBJ2-4,NA,TGTGCCAGCGGTTTCTACAGGGAAGCCAAAAACATTCAGTACTTC,CASGFYREAKNIQYF
TRBV10-3,NA,TRBJ2-3,many,TGTGCCATCAGTGAGACTACAGCTTCAGATACGCAGTATTTT,CAISETTASDTQYF
TRBV29-1,NA,TRBJ1-5,NA,TGCAGCGTTGGGTATAGCAATCAGCCCCAGCATTTT,CSVGYSNQPQHF
TRBV28,NA,TRBJ2-1,few,TGTGCCAGCAGACCGGGTACCCTCTCCTACAATGAGCAGTTCTTC,CASRPGTLSYNEQFF
TRBV18,NA,TRBJ1-1,NA,TGTGCCAGCTCTTTAATCGGCAGCGAAGCTTTCTTT,CASSLIGSEAFF
TRBV5-5,TRBD1,TRBJ1-6,many,TGTGCCAGCAGCCCAAGGGGGCCTCCGCTCTCCTATAATTCACCCCTCCACTTT,CASSPRGPPLSYNSPLHF
TRBV25-1,NA,TRBJ2-3,few,TGTGCCAGCAGACTCAACACAGATACGCAGTATTTT,CASRLNTDTQYF
TRBV7-2,NA,TRBJ2-1,NA,TGTGCCAGCAGCTTAGTGGTGTGGGTTGAGCAGTTCTTC,CASSLVVWVEQFF
TRBV25-1,TRBD2,TRBJ2-1,few,TGTGCCAGCAGTGTACCGGGACTATGGGACGGTGAGCAGTTCTTC,CASSVPGLWDGEQFF
TRBV4-2,NA,TRBJ1-1,many,TGTGCCAGCAGCCAAGACTGGCAGGGGATGAACACTGAAGCTTTCTTT,CASSQDWQGMNTEAFF
TRBV15,NA,TRBJ2-7,NA,TGTGCCACCAGCAGACCAGGACGGAACGAGCAGTACTTC,CATSRPGRNEQYF
TRBV28,TRBD2,TRBJ2-7,NA,TGTGCCAGCAGTTTAAGGGGACTAGCGGGAGTTGACGAGCAGTACTTC,CASSLRGLAGVDEQYF
TRBV28,NA,TRBJ1-5,many,TGTGCCAGCAGTTTCGAAAGTGCTTCTTGGCATCAGCCCCAGCATTTT,CASSFESASWHQPQHF
TRBV12-3/TRBV12-4,NA,TRBJ2-6,many,TGTGCCAGCAGTCCTCGGATAGTCGACCCGCCGAGGGCCAACGTCCTGACTTTC,CASSPRIVDPPRANVLTF
TRBV27,NA,TRBJ1-1,NA,TGTGCCAGCAGTCCTCAAATGGGGGACACTGAAGCTTTCTTT,CASSPQMGDTEAFF
TRBV6-1,TRBD2,TRBJ2-2,few,TGTGCCTCGAGAGGCGGGAGGTTCTCGGGAGGGGAGCTGTTTTTT,CASRGGRFSGGELFF
TRBV20-1,NA,TRBJ2-2,many,TGCAGTGCTCAGACCCGGGACCGGGAGCTGTTTTTT,CSAQTRDRELFF
TRBV11-3,NA,TRBJ2-7,NA,TGTGCCAGCAGCCAGAGGTCGGGTAACTCCTACGAGCAGTACTTC,CASSQRSGNSYEQYF
TRBV28,NA,TRBJ2-7,few,TGTGCCAGCAGAGAGGCGGCCCCCACCTACGAGCAGTACTTC,CASREAAPTYEQYF
TRBV2,NA,TRBJ2-2,NA,TGTGCCAGCAGTGTCATGGGGAACACCGGGGAGCTGTTTTTT,CASSVMGNTGELFF
TRBV5-1,NA,TRBJ2-2,many,TGCGCCAGCAGCTCAGAAGGGGTCAACACCGGGGAGCTGTTTTTT,CASSSEGVNTGELFF
TRBV25-1,TRBD1,TRBJ1-2,many,TGTGCCAGCAGTGGCTACGGGACAGGCCATGGCTACACCTTC,CASSGYGTGHGYTF
TRBV28,NA,TRBJ2-7,many,TGTGCCAGCAGAAGCAACGGCGGATTAGACGAGCAGTACTTC,CASRSNGGLDEQYF
TRBV5-1,NA,TRBJ1-1,NA,TGCGCCAGCAGCTTAAAGGGGGAGAACACTGAAGCTTTCTTT,CASSLKGENTEAFF
TRBV29-1,NA,TRBJ2-1,few,TGCAGCGTTGTACCAGGGCACTCCTACAATGAGCAGTTCTTC,CSVVPGHSYNEQFF
TRBV5-6,NA,TRBJ2-3,NA,TGTGCCAGCAGCTTGAAGGGGGGGGCCTGGACAGATACGCAGTATTTT,CASSLKGGAWTDTQYF
TRBV19,NA,TRBJ1-5,NA,TGTGCCAGTAGTGCGAGACAGGCCTATAGCAATCAGCCCCAGCATTTT,CASSARQAYSNQPQHF
TRBV6-6,NA,TRBJ1-1,few,TGTGCCAGCAGTTACGGGACGGTAGAAGGCACTGAAGCTTTCTTT,CASSYGTVEGTEAFF
TRBV7-3,NA,TRBJ2-1,many,TGTGCCAGCAGCTTAAGTGGCAGTACCGGTGGGCAGTTCTTC,CASSLSGSTGGQFF
TRBV7-3,NA,TRBJ1-1,many,TGTGCCAGCAGCCCGGGGGGGGGCAAGACTGAAGCTTTCTTT,CASSPGGGKTEAFF
TRBV7-2,NA,TRBJ2-5,many,TGTGCCAGCACTTTCACTGGGCGGCAAGAGACCCAGTACTTC,CASTFTGRQETQYF
TRBV28,TRBD2,TRBJ2-2,many,TGTGCCAGCAGTGCCCTGACTAGCGGGAGAACCGGGGAGCTGTTTTTT,CASSALTSGRTGELFF
TRBV7-2,NA,TRBJ1-4,many,TGTGCCAGCAGCTTAGGAACCGGGGCGGGAGAAAAACTGTTTTTT,CASSLGTGAGEKLFF
TRBV5-3,NA,TRBJ1-1,once,TGTGCCAGCAGCACGGGCCCTTGGCAGGCGGGCACTGAAGCTTTCTTT,CASSTGPWQAGTEAFF
TRBV15,TRBD2,TRBJ2-1,few,TGTGCCACCAGCTTTACTAGCGATACCTACAATGAGCAGTTCTTC,CATSFTSDTYNEQFF
TRBV25-1,NA,TRBJ1-2,few,TGTGCCAGCACCACTTGGGGGGACTATGGCTACACCTTC,CASTTWGDYGYTF
TRBV15,NA,TRBJ2-7,NA,TGTGCCACCAGCAGAGATTCGGGAATGAACCAGAGAGGCTACGAGCAGTACTTC,CATSRDSGMNQRGYEQYF
TRBV7-8,TRBD1,TRBJ2-5,many,TGTGCCAGCAGCCCGCAGGGGGAAGAGACCCAGTACTTC,CASSPQGEETQYF
TRBV29-1,NA,TRBJ1-4,NA,TGCAGCGTTGAAGATCATCGGTCTCCCAATGAAAAACTGTTTTTT,CSVEDHRSPNEKLFF